This TCR beta chain was sequenced during a study of T cell responses to AZD1222 COVID-19 vaccine. Notes on the study in general: Only after the peak T cell response were repertoires sampled.

Concerning this clone: Its cognate antigen is unknown.

Here immunoSEQ multiplex PCR was the method, and the copy in TCRdb shows in-frame clones only, minus some. In the table there are 100,000 or so clones, roughly 90% of which are singletons. V lost 1 base to trimming and J lost 1 base, with 13 bases between them. Germline V lookup: CDR1 LGHDT, CDR2 YNNKEL (reference sequence). The CDR3 spans 16 residues. Specimen: peripheral blood, collected on day 0 of AZD1222 vaccination. The chain uses TRBV3-1 (or the pseudogene TRBV3-2) and TRBJ2-5; D possibly uses TRBD1 or TRBD2 (5 bases each). The TCR comes from an adult in good health. This chain's CDR3 is CASSQGSWDLQETQYF. The CDR3 bases are TGTGCCAGCAGCCAAGGTAGCTGGGACCTCCAAGAGACCCAGTACTTC.